The present T cell receptor beta chain was sequenced within a study of cytomegalovirus exposure and HLA in healthy donors. CDR1 and CDR2 (germline): ENHRY, SYGVKD. The trim removed 2 bases at V and 9 bases at J, leaving 10 bases unmatched. CDR3 length: 15 amino acids. The PCR made use of 60 Vbeta and 13 Jbeta primers. Sequencing was performed with immunoSEQ multiplex PCR; in TCRdb, only in-frame clones are kept and a portion is missing. Its clone listing holds 120,000 to 150,000 clones. Study results and limitations: Because they were indistinguishable, some V segments, including TRBV6-2 and TRBV6-3, were excluded. Three chains linked to CMV were shown in vitro to be specific for CMV antigens. Per a prior analysis, the majority of TCR beta V segments were productive roughly 90% or roughly 30% of the time.

To note about this clone: Its antigen is not identified.

Sequencing input: PBMCs. This TCR came from a young woman in good health and CMV-seronegative. The chain recombines TRBV10-3 with TRBJ1-2, with TRBD1 matching over 9 bases. CDR3 DNA sequence: TGTGCCATCAGTGAGGTGGGGGGACAGGGTACGAGCTACACCTTC. Its protein product is CAISEVGGQGTSYTF.